The 27 T cell receptor beta chains given below trace back to one sample, sequenced in a study of blood T cell repertoires in COVID-19. Clones were sequenced by immunoSEQ multiplex PCR, and TCRdb holds only the in-frame ones, with some missing. The sample comprises more than 90,000 clones, 87% of which are singletons, and over 7% rests with the top ten. The specimen sequenced was peripheral blood. The receptor set was obtained from a human donor in a cohort sampled during active COVID-19.

The chain combines TRBV5-1 with TRBJ2-7; a weak D match, TRBD1 (5 bases). Trimming left V 3 bases short and J 2 bases short, with 15 bases between. The CDR3 sequence is 15 residues long. Germline V lookup: CDR1 SGHRS, CDR2 YFSETQ. CDR3 protein: CASSSYPRAPYEQYF. DNA for the CDR3: TGCGCCAGCAGCTCTTACCCCAGGGCCCCCTACGAGCAGTACTTC.

This rearrangement joins TRBV9 to TRBJ2-1, with D perhaps TRBD2 (6 bases). Germline assignment: CDR1 SGDLS and CDR2 YYNGEE. V was pared by 0 bases and J by 8 bases, with 15 bases between. The CDR3 runs to 15 residues. The CDR3 here is CASSVELAKADEQFF. The CDR3 bases are TGTGCCAGCAGCGTAGAACTAGCAAAGGCCGATGAGCAGTTCTTC.

V and J are TRBV11-3 and TRBJ2-3; no definite D call. Germline V gene lookup returns CDR1 SGHNT and CDR2 YENEEA. V lost 0 bases and J lost 0, with 7 bases in between. This CDR3 has 15 amino acids. The CDR3 region is CASSLDQISTDTQYF. As DNA, the CDR3 is TGTGCCAGCAGCTTAGATCAGATTAGCACAGATACGCAGTATTTT.

V and J are TRBV5-1 and TRBJ2-1; TRBD1 is a possible D gene (5 bases). Trimming removed 0 bases at V and 0 bases at J, with 7 bases between. The CDR3 is 15 residues long. From germline, CDR1 is SGHRS and CDR2 YFSETQ. The CDR3 bases are TGCGCCAGCAGCTTGGATCAGGGCTCCTACAATGAGCAGTTCTTC. This translates into CASSLDQGSYNEQFF.

The chain couples TRBV2 to TRBJ2-2; D might be TRBD1 (6 bases). Germline CDR1 SNHLY, CDR2 FYNNEI. The CDR3 is 15 residues long. V gave up 2 bases and J gave up 2 bases, with 9 bases separating them. The CDR3 nucleotides read TGTGCCAGCAGTGAATTCGGGACAAACACCGGGGAGCTGTTTTTT. Translating gives CASSEFGTNTGELFF.

V is TRBV3-1 (or the pseudogene TRBV3-2) and J is TRBJ2-2; TRBD2 aligns across 10 bases. This CDR3 spans 16 amino acids. Trimming took 4 bases from V and 0 from J; bases not matched to a gene: 2. Germline lookup yields CDR1 LGHDT and CDR2 YNNKEL (reference sequence). In DNA, the CDR3 is TGTGCCAGCAGCCCCCTAGCGGGGGCGAACACCGGGGAGCTGTTTTTT. This translates into CASSPLAGANTGELFF.

The chain has TRBV4-1 and TRBJ1-2, with D perhaps matching TRBD1 (5 bases). The V gene's germline CDR1 is MGHRA and CDR2 YSYEKL. The CDR3 covers 15 residues. The V gene lost 3 bases and the J gene lost 4 bases, with 15 bases spanning the gap. The CDR3 region is CASSQGGLTLYGYTF. The DNA of the CDR3 is TGCGCCAGCAGCCAGGGGGGATTAACCCTCTATGGCTACACCTTC.

The V and J genes are TRBV2 and TRBJ2-7, with 10 bases aligning to TRBD1. Germline CDR1 is SNHLY and CDR2 is FYNNEI. The CDR3 spans 18 residues. V lost 7 bases, J lost 0 bases, and 15 bases stayed unmatched. Here the CDR3 DNA reads TGTGCCAGCAAGCCGGGACAGGGGCGACTCCCTTACTCCTACGAGCAGTACTTC. It specifies CASKPGQGRLPYSYEQYF.

The chain carries TRBV5-1 and TRBJ2-5; 7 bases match TRBD2. Trimming took 5 bases from V and 2 from J; bases not matched to a gene: 6. The CDR3 has 14 residues. Germline loops: CDR1 SGHRS, CDR2 YFSETQ. CDR3 nucleotide sequence: TGCGCCAGCAGTACCGGGACTACACAAGAGACCCAGTACTTC. Amino acid sequence: CASSTGTTQETQYF.

The rearrangement joins TRBV9 to TRBJ1-5; D possibly corresponds to TRBD1 (5 bases). The CDR3 spans 15 residues. V lost 3 bases and J 0 bases, leaving 10 bases between the germline ends. CDR1 is SGDLS, CDR2 YYNGEE, per germline. The CDR3 sequence: CASSDGGNSNQPQHF. Here the CDR3 DNA reads TGTGCCAGCAGCGACGGGGGGAATAGCAATCAGCCCCAGCATTTT. Using reference TRBV9 and TRBJ1-5 for the parts outside the CDR3, the full variable domain is DSGVTQTPKHLITATGQRVTLRCSPRSGDLSVYWYQQSLDQGLQFLIQYYNGEERAKGNILERFSAQQFPDLHSELNLSSLELGDSALYFCASSDGGNSNQPQHFGDGTRLSIL.

The chain uses TRBV27 and TRBJ1-1; D possibly corresponds to TRBD1 (5 bases). Between the trimmed V and J ends, which lost 3 bases and 1 base, there was a span of 21 bases. The CDR3 is 18 residues long. Per the germline V gene, CDR1 is MNHEY and CDR2 is SMNVEV (reference sequence). As DNA, the CDR3 is TGTGCCAGCAGTTTTTCCGCTACGGTCGGGGGGAAGAACACTGAAGCTTTCTTT. As protein: CASSFSATVGGKNTEAFF.

The rearrangement joins TRBV28 to TRBJ2-3, with 8 bases identical to TRBD2. With 4 bases clipped from V and 0 bases from J, the junction kept 3 bases outside the gene matches. The CDR3 length is 15 residues. The V gene's germline CDR1 is MDHEN and CDR2 SYDVKM. The CDR3 reads CASSSTGGSTDTQYF. In DNA, the CDR3 is TGTGCCAGCAGTTCGACGGGGGGGAGCACAGATACGCAGTATTTT.

The chain has TRBV2 and TRBJ1-2, with D hard to call. The CDR3 has 14 amino acids. CDR1 and CDR2 (germline): SNHLY, FYNNEI. V was shortened by 4 bases and J by 3 bases, with 12 bases between the two germline ends. The CDR3 DNA follows: TGTGCCAGCAGTGCGCACCCTAGTGACTATGGCTACACCTTC. It encodes CASSAHPSDYGYTF.

The V gene is TRBV18, the J gene TRBJ1-5; perhaps TRBD1 as D (5 bases). From germline, CDR1 is KGHSH and CDR2 LQKENI. Trimming left V 3 bases short and J 5 bases short, with 8 bases between. The CDR3 loop spans 13 amino acids. The CDR3, as DNA: TGTGCCAGCTCACCTTCGGGGGATCAGCCCCAGCATTTT. It translates to CASSPSGDQPQHF.

The chain employs TRBV19 and TRBJ1-3; D gene ambiguous. The germline V and J ends were trimmed by 5 bases and 0 bases, with 5 bases remaining between them. Germline loops: CDR1 LNHDA, CDR2 SQIVND (reference sequence). The CDR3 runs to 13 residues. The CDR3: CASSPLSGNTIYF. CDR3 coding DNA: TGTGCCAGTAGTCCCCTCTCTGGAAACACCATATATTTT. The full variable domain, rest sourced from reference TRBV19 and TRBJ1-3, is DGGITQSPKYLFRKEGQNVTLSCEQNLNHDAMYWYRQDPGQGLRLIYYSQIVNDFQKGDIAEGYSVSREKKESFPLTVTSAQKNPTAFYLCASSPLSGNTIYFGEGSWLTVV.

This clone was seen just once. V is TRBV28 and J is TRBJ2-7; 8 nucleotides agree with TRBD2. With V trimmed by 6 bases and J by 3 bases, 10 bases remained unmatched. Per the germline V gene, CDR1 is MDHEN and CDR2 is SYDVKM. The CDR3 sequence is 15 residues long. The CDR3 DNA is TGTGCCAGCAGCGGTATAGCGGGAACTTTCTACGAGCAGTACTTC. It codes for CASSGIAGTFYEQYF.

The gene calls are TRBV12-5 and TRBJ1-3; D might be TRBD1 (5 bases). Germline lookup yields CDR1 LGHNT and CDR2 FRNRAP. This CDR3 comprises 17 residues. Trimming stripped 6 bases from V and 0 bases from J, with 18 bases between. CDR3 bases: TGTGCTAGTGGGGCGGTTGGGGGGTTGTACTCTGGAAACACCATATATTTT. It yields the protein CASGAVGGLYSGNTIYF. The variable domain in full, completed from reference TRBV12-5 and TRBJ1-3, reads DARVTQTPRHKVTEMGQEVTMRCQPILGHNTVFWYRQTMMQGLELLAYFRNRAPLDDSGMPKDRFSAEMPDATLATLKIQPSEPRDSAVYFCASGAVGGLYSGNTIYFGEGSWLTVV.

The chain uses TRBV5-1 and TRBJ2-1, with 7 bases aligning to TRBD1. The CDR3 is 14 residues long. The V gene's germline CDR1 is SGHRS and CDR2 YFSETQ. V lost 0 bases and J lost 8; bases outside the gene matches: 5. The CDR3 DNA reads as TGCGCCAGCAGCTTGGGGGACAGCTCGGATGAGCAGTTCTTC. As protein: CASSLGDSSDEQFF.

This clone has only a few counts. The V call is TRBV28, the J call TRBJ1-2, with TRBD1 identical over 7 bases. The CDR3 is 15 residues long. Losses at the gene ends were 4 bases for V and 3 bases for J; bases not matched to a gene: 8. Per the germline V gene, CDR1 is MDHEN and CDR2 is SYDVKM. CDR3 nucleotides: TGTGCCAGCAGTTCCGACAGGGTTGGGGACTATGGCTACACCTTC. It translates to CASSSDRVGDYGYTF.

The V and J genes are TRBV6-6 and TRBJ2-3; 8 bases map to TRBD2. In germline, CDR1 is MNHNY, CDR2 SVGAGI (reference sequence). With V trimmed by 5 bases and J by 6 bases, 10 bases remained unmatched. CDR3 length equals 15 residues. DNA of the CDR3: TGTGCCAGCAGTGGAGCGGGGGCCCTCAGGGATACGCAGTATTTT. Its protein product is CASSGAGALRDTQYF.

The J gene is TRBJ2-3, the V gene TRBV23-1, with TRBD1 matching 7 bases. TRBV23-1 is an ORF, and what it does is uncertain. The CDR3 loop spans 19 amino acids. After removal of 3 bases from V and 0 bases from J, the junction contained 15 bases not matched to a gene. The CDR3 protein is CASSHPTTDRESSTDTQYF. As DNA, the CDR3 is TGCGCCAGCAGTCATCCTACAACCGACAGGGAATCTAGCACAGATACGCAGTATTTT.

The chain combines TRBV2 with TRBJ2-1, with no clear D. V was shortened by 4 bases and J by 1 base, with 8 bases between the two germline ends. In germline, CDR1 is SNHLY, CDR2 FYNNEI. The CDR3 length is 14 residues. This chain's CDR3 is CASSGAGSYNEQFF. DNA for the CDR3: TGTGCCAGCAGTGGGGCAGGTTCCTACAATGAGCAGTTCTTC.

The rearrangement joins TRBV28 to TRBJ1-5; perhaps TRBD1 as D (5 bases). V shed 5 bases and J shed 4 bases, with 21 bases lying between them. This CDR3 comprises 17 residues. Germline values: CDR1 MDHEN, CDR2 SYDVKM. This CDR3 reads CASSPLSGGSGNQPQHF. The CDR3 nucleotides are TGTGCCAGCAGTCCCTTATCGGGGGGTAGCGGGAATCAGCCCCAGCATTTT.

This chain uses TRBV5-1 with TRBJ1-1, with a tentative D call TRBD1 (6 bases). Germline V gene sequence: CDR1 SGHRS, CDR2 YFSETQ. The CDR3 consists of 15 residues. V was cut by 4 bases and J by 0 bases, with 13 bases left in between. In nucleotides, the CDR3 is TGCGCCAGCAGCACAGGGATAAGAATGAACACTGAAGCTTTCTTT. Its protein is CASSTGIRMNTEAFF.

The rearrangement links TRBV20-1 to TRBJ1-1; 8 nucleotides agree with TRBD1. The junction had 7 bases not matched to a gene; V was cut back by 6 bases and J by 1 base. The CDR3 covers 14 residues. Germline V gene sequence: CDR1 DFQATT, CDR2 SNEGSKA (reference sequence). The CDR3 here is CSASARGPNTEAFF. The DNA for the CDR3 is TGCAGTGCCAGTGCCAGGGGGCCGAACACTGAAGCTTTCTTT.

J is TRBJ1-4 and V is TRBV5-1, with D possibly being TRBD1 (6 bases). Germline CDR1 SGHRS, CDR2 YFSETQ. The germline V and J ends were trimmed by 4 bases and 4 bases, with 14 bases remaining between them. The length of the CDR3 is 15 residues. CDR3 protein: CASSLQGGVNEKLFF. In DNA, the CDR3 is TGCGCCAGCAGCCTCCAAGGGGGGGTTAATGAAAAACTGTTTTTT.

The chain recombines TRBV5-6 with TRBJ1-5, with a weak D call TRBD1 (5 bases). V was pared by 0 bases and J by 6 bases, with 13 bases between. The CDR3 length is 15 residues. Germline V gene data show CDR1 as SGHDT and CDR2 as YYEEEE. The CDR3 is CASSLAREGRQPQHF. CDR3 bases: TGTGCCAGCAGCTTGGCCAGGGAGGGACGTCAGCCCCAGCATTTT.